This TCR beta chain was profiled in a study of cytotoxic CD8 clonotypes in ibrutinib-treated CLL. Overall study context: The taking of response samples occurred after a median about eleven months of treatment, with a range of 6 to 36.

Points on this clone: As yet, its antigen is unknown.

Germline-derived CDR1 and CDR2 are MNHEY and SVGAGI. CDR3 length equals 14 residues. Trimming removed 10 bases from V and 1 base from J; junction bases left unmatched: 8. Measured with immunoSEQ multiplex PCR; TCRdb has only the in-frame clones, and not every one. Of some 310,000 clones detected, about 77% appear once; the ten largest clones hold 6.5% to 8.5%. General study findings and limits: Increased clonality at ibrutinib response gave way to a return toward baseline at progression. Samples were collected at differing times from sustained-remission and progressing patients.

The V and J genes are TRBV6-5 and TRBJ2-3, with 7 nucleotides matching TRBD2. This clonotype was sampled from a human donor with chronic lymphocytic leukemia. The sample here was PBMCs, taken before ibrutinib treatment. CDR3 nucleotide sequence: TGTGCCACCCGGTCTGGGGGGGGCACAGATACGCAGTATTTT. Translating gives CATRSGGGTDTQYF.